Listed here is a single T cell receptor beta chain. This clonotype was seen a few times. What antigen it recognizes has not been identified. Base qualities are missing; no much larger clone stands one base away. The instrument was an Illumina HiSeq 1500. Using fastp trimming at Q25 and MiXCR clonotype assembly, TCRdb reanalyzed the public sequencing data and kept in-frame beta chains. For every CDR3 protein sequence, its rows merge into one entry that carries the most common genes and DNA. This sample holds approximately 260,000 distinct CDR3 sequences; 15% to 20% were observed only once. Roughly 50% of the sample lies in the top ten. This sample stems from a study of T cell repertoires in cytomegalovirus infection (dated by TCRdb to about 2019). Describing the broader study: Donor HLA type was relevant to the analysis, as public TCR beta signatures indicated carriage of CMV infection together with the matching HLA type. Results the study describes overall, beyond this receptor: Carriers of CMV infection plus the relevant HLA type were discriminated by the cumulative frequency of public TCR beta family members in the study cohort and in an independent roughly 400-donor cohort. The ex vivo response was dominated by HLA-C-restricted CMV-specific TCR beta clonotypes, and the single most frequent clonotype in two of eight donors was supplied by these HLA-C-restricted clonotypes.

V lost 0 bases and J lost 6 bases; the stretch between them is 11 bases long. The germline V gene encodes CDR1 SEHNR and CDR2 FQNEAQ (reference sequence). From its cysteine to its phenylalanine, the CDR3 spans 14 amino acids. Just the 42-base CDR3 DNA is kept, in frame starting at base 1. Sequencing was carried out using CD8+ T cells from PBMCs. Recombination joined TRBV7-9 with TRBJ1-1, with TRBD1 as a weak D call on 6 bases. The source of this sequence is a human donor in good health (CMV status not recorded). Some clones in this sample may be carry-over from other donors' samples. The nucleotide sequence reads as follows: TGTGCCAGCAGCTTAGCTCGGGGGGCGGCTGAAGCTTTCTTT. This encodes CASSLARGAAEAFF.